This record covers a single TCR beta chain. The CDR3 has 17 residues. Germline V lookup: CDR1 SEHNR, CDR2 FQNEAQ (reference sequence). V was clipped by 0 bases and J by 6 bases; unmatched bases: 11. Method: immunoSEQ multiplex PCR; TCRdb's copy keeps in-frame clones and lacks some. Of about 2.4 million clones in the sample, over 85% were seen once. This record belongs to a study of shared clonotypes between healthy human individuals. CD4+ cell separation produced CD45RA+ naive and CD45RA-negative memory subsets. Specimen: naive CD4+ T cells from PBMCs. As for subset: CD45RA+ positively selected. The receptor was isolated from a young man in good health. Some clones in this sample may be carry-over from other donors' samples. The V gene is TRBV7-9, the J gene TRBJ2-3; the match to TRBD1 covers 8 bases. This chain's CDR3 is CASSLASRDRRRDTQYF. CDR3 nucleotides: TGTGCCAGCAGCTTAGCCAGTAGGGACAGGCGAAGGGATACGCAGTATTTT.